These T cell receptor beta chains were read from a single sample in a study of T cell clonotyping in hematopoietic cell transplantation. Here immunoSEQ multiplex PCR was the method, and the copy in TCRdb shows in-frame clones only, minus some. The sample carries about 47,000 clones, 80% to 85% recorded once. Sequencing was performed on peripheral blood mononuclear cells, taken before stem cell transplant. The receptors derive from a man between 60 and 75 years old with myelodysplastic syndrome. Some clones in this sample may be carry-over from other donors' samples. CDR3s include the opening cysteine and the closing phenylalanine or tryptophan. The D gene is left open where the match is weak. The size entry is marked missing in some rows and otherwise reads once, few, many or a size class.

d_gene | j_gene | v_gene | abundance | CDR3aa | CDR3nt
NA | TRBJ2-5 | TRBV27 | NA | CASSQGETQYF | TGTGCCAGCAGCCAAGGAGAGACCCAGTACTTC
TRBD1 | TRBJ2-2 | TRBV19 | few | CASSIGQGTVGELFF | TGTGCCAGTAGTATAGGACAGGGTACGGTCGGGGAGCTGTTTTTT
TRBD1 | TRBJ2-1 | TRBV7-8 | NA | CASSRRQGSYNEQFF | TGTGCCAGCAGCAGACGACAGGGTAGTTACAATGAGCAGTTCTTC
TRBD2 | TRBJ2-7 | TRBV6-5 | few | CASRMTSGGVYEQYF | TGTGCCAGCAGAATGACTAGCGGGGGCGTCTACGAGCAGTACTTC
NA | TRBJ1-2 | TRBV19 | NA | CASSSPLGQAPSNYGYTF | TGTGCCAGTAGTTCCCCCCTCGGGCAGGCTCCATCTAACTATGGCTACACCTTC
NA | TRBJ2-2 | TRBV18 | NA | CASSSSAYTGELFF | TGTGCCAGCTCATCTAGCGCCTACACCGGGGAGCTGTTTTTT
TRBD2 | TRBJ2-7 | TRBV30 | NA | CAWSPGLVYEQYF | TGTGCCTGGAGTCCTGGACTAGTCTACGAGCAGTACTTC
TRBD1 | TRBJ1-6 | TRBV19 | NA | CASSILATGGKPSPLHF | TGTGCCAGTAGTATTTTAGCGACAGGGGGCAAACCTTCACCCCTCCACTTT
NA | TRBJ1-6 | TRBV30 | NA | CAWSSPRPLHF | TGTGCCTGGAGTTCTCCTCGACCCCTCCACTTT
TRBD1 | TRBJ1-2 | TRBV19 | NA | CASSISLPGQAVYGYTF | TGTGCCAGTAGTATTTCCCTGCCAGGACAGGCAGTCTATGGCTACACCTTC
NA | TRBJ1-2 | TRBV7-2 | few | CASSLLTRDYGYTF | TGTGCCAGCAGCTTACTAACAAGGGACTATGGCTACACCTTC
NA | TRBJ2-2 | TRBV30 | NA | CAWSVRSTGELFF | TGTGCCTGGAGTGTACGAAGCACCGGGGAGCTGTTTTTT
NA | TRBJ1-2 | TRBV30 | NA | CAWSGNYGYTF | TGTGCCTGGAGTGGCAACTATGGCTACACCTTC
TRBD1 | TRBJ1-2 | TRBV27 | NA | CASSSPTGVRISTYGYTF | TGTGCCAGCAGTTCTCCGACAGGGGTAAGGATTTCTACCTATGGCTACACCTTC
TRBD2 | TRBJ2-3 | TRBV15 | NA | CATSRGKAGSTDTQYF | TGTGCCACCAGCAGAGGAAAAGCGGGGAGCACAGATACGCAGTATTTT
TRBD1 | TRBJ2-1 | TRBV7-2 | once | CASSYTGDNEQFF | TGTGCCAGCAGCTATACAGGGGATAATGAGCAGTTCTTC
NA | TRBJ1-3 | TRBV7-9 | NA | CASSYTAGNTIYF | TGTGCCAGCAGCTACACGGCGGGAAACACCATATATTTT